This T cell receptor beta chain came from a study of T cell repertoires in cytomegalovirus infection. The overall study: HLA-B-restricted CMV epitopes that are well studied, plus recently identified HLA-C-restricted ones, were used by the study. Indications came from public TCR beta signatures; they pointed to CMV infection and to a matching HLA type.

This CDR3 is 17 amino acids long. The ends lost 4 bases at V and 5 bases at J; junction bases unmatched: 4. Findings of the study overall: Of the TCR beta families, the public ones yielded a cumulative frequency that identified carriers of CMV plus the relevant HLA. HLA-C-restricted CMV-specific TCR beta clonotypes prevailed in the ex vivo response.

To note about this clonotype: Its antigen is unidentified.

In TCRdb, the reads were re-called with MiXCR into one record per CDR3 protein. The table shows around 100,000 distinct CDR3 sequences, with under 55% occurring only once. Here the sequenced sample was CD8+ T cells from cultured PBMCs, taken from culture after CMV antigen stimulation. This sequence was found in a human donor in good health (CMV status not recorded). Some clones in this sample may be carry-over from other donors' samples. The chain has TRBV12-3 or TRBV12-4 and TRBJ2-2, with 16 bases aligning to TRBD2. CDR3 amino acids: CASSSAGLAGGTGELFF. In DNA, the CDR3 is TGTGCCAGCAGTTCCGCGGGACTAGCGGGGGGGACCGGGGAGCTGTTTTTT.